Presented here are 30 T cell receptor beta chains from one specimen sequenced in a study of CD8 T cells in ankylosing spondylitis. TCRdb recomputed calls from the 5' RACE reads with MiXCR, one row per CDR3 protein. The sample has roughly 190,000 distinct CDR3 sequences; around 13% are singletons. The sample consisted of blood, either unsorted or a sorted T cell fraction (not recorded which). The receptors derive from a male donor with ankylosing spondylitis or in good health (not recorded which).

This clonotype has only a few counts. The chain has TRBV2 and TRBJ2-2; possibly TRBD1 or TRBD2 for D (5 bases each). The CDR3 is 15 residues long. The germline gives CDR1 SNHLY, CDR2 FYNNEI. Trimming stripped 1 base from V and 5 bases from J, with 11 bases between. The CDR3 region has the DNA TGTGCCAGCAGTGAAGATTTTGGGGGTACCGGGGAGCTGTTTTTT. Its protein product is CASSEDFGGTGELFF.

The chain links TRBV6-2 or TRBV6-3 to TRBJ1-4; D is unresolved. Germline lookup yields CDR1 MNHEY and CDR2 SVGEGT. The CDR3 consists of 12 residues. The V and J ends lost 7 bases and 8 bases respectively, with 11 bases between them. DNA for the CDR3: TGTGCCAGCACCTTCGCGGGGGAAAAACTGTTTTTT. Amino acid sequence: CASTFAGEKLFF.

This clonotype was seen ten or more times. The chain couples TRBV7-2 to TRBJ2-3; 7 bases are a match to TRBD1. V was clipped by 3 bases and J by 5 bases; unmatched bases: 8. This CDR3 is built from 15 residues. In germline, CDR1 is SGHTA, CDR2 FQGNSA. CDR3 in amino acids: CASSFDRARGDTQYF. CDR3 coding DNA: TGTGCCAGCAGCTTTGACAGGGCTAGAGGAGATACGCAGTATTTT.

This clonotype was detected only a few times. This sequence joins TRBV4-1 and TRBJ1-3; 8 positions agree with TRBD1. Germline V gene data show CDR1 as MGHRA and CDR2 as YSYEKL. V trimming: 4 bases; J trimming: 4 bases; junction bases outside the gene matches: 9. The CDR3 extends over 16 amino acids. DNA for the CDR3: TGCGCCAGCAGCCTACAGGGGGGGGGTCCGGGAAACACCATATATTTT. It yields the protein CASSLQGGGPGNTIYF.

Sample share makes this clonotype large. The chain combines TRBV20-1 with TRBJ1-2; tentative D call: TRBD1 (5 bases). The CDR3 is 15 residues long. Germline V gene lookup returns CDR1 DFQATT and CDR2 SNEGSKA (reference sequence). The V gene lost 6 bases and the J gene lost 3 bases, with 20 bases spanning the gap. In nucleotides, the CDR3 is TGCAGTGCCGCGAGAGGTGCAGGGACGGACTATGGCTACACCTTC. It codes for CSAARGAGTDYGYTF.

The chain combines TRBV11-2 with TRBJ2-3; 8 bases align to TRBD2. Per the germline V gene, CDR1 is SGHAT and CDR2 is FQNNGV. After removal of 5 bases from V and 5 bases from J, the junction contained 18 bases not matched to a gene. The CDR3 is 18 amino acids. CDR3 residues: CASSPRGLAGPAGDTQYF. The CDR3, as DNA: TGTGCCAGCAGCCCCAGAGGGCTAGCGGGTCCAGCGGGAGATACGCAGTATTTT.

This clonotype turned up a few times. The chain links TRBV7-9 to TRBJ2-5; 11 bases fit TRBD2. The J segment lost 5 bases and the V segment lost 1 base, leaving 9 bases of the junction unmatched. The germline CDR1 and CDR2 sequences are SEHNR and FQNEAQ (reference sequence). This CDR3 contains 17 residues. The CDR3 reads CASSLGLAGGKVETQYF. CDR3 bases: TGTGCCAGCAGCTTAGGGCTAGCGGGAGGCAAGGTGGAGACCCAGTACTTC.

The table lists this clonotype with a few counts. This sequence joins TRBV6-1 and TRBJ2-3; the match to TRBD2 covers 9 bases. The CDR3 loop spans 17 amino acids. J gave up 6 bases and V 2 bases, and 12 bases lay outside the gene matches. Germline assignment: CDR1 MNHNS and CDR2 SASEGT. CDR3 coding DNA: TGTGCCAGCAGTGAACTCGGCGGGGGGGGCCTTATTGATACGCAGTATTTT. Translating it yields CASSELGGGGLIDTQYF.

This clonotype was observed a few times. This chain joins TRBV6-5 and TRBJ2-2, with 7 bases aligning to TRBD2. The CDR3 length is 12 residues. Germline assignment: CDR1 MNHEY and CDR2 SVGAGI. After removal of 8 bases from V and 7 bases from J, the junction contained 4 bases not matched to a gene. CDR3 in DNA: TGTGCCAGCTCGGGGGGAGTCGGGGAGCTGTTTTTT. This translates into CASSGGVGELFF.

The chain carries TRBV2 and TRBJ2-7; 8 nucleotides line up with TRBD1. This CDR3 contains 14 residues. V shed 2 bases, J shed 4 bases, and the junction held 4 bases outside the gene matches. Per germline, CDR1 SNHLY and CDR2 FYNNEI. The chain's CDR3 is CASSEYRGKYEQYF. As DNA, the CDR3 is TGTGCCAGCAGTGAATACAGGGGGAAGTACGAGCAGTACTTC.

In this sample, this clonotype turned up a few times. The chain carries TRBV2 and TRBJ1-1; maybe TRBD1 (6 bases). The germline gives CDR1 SNHLY, CDR2 FYNNEI. The CDR3 runs to 14 residues. V lost 6 bases and J 1 base, leaving 12 bases between the germline ends. The CDR3 loop reads CASRDTGWNTEAFF. The CDR3 DNA follows: TGTGCCAGCAGGGATACAGGGTGGAACACTGAAGCTTTCTTT.

This clonotype has more than one count but fewer than ten. The chain is built from TRBV5-6 and TRBJ2-5; D may be TRBD1 (5 bases). Trimming removed 4 bases at V and 0 bases at J, with 13 bases between. The V gene's germline CDR1 is SGHDT and CDR2 YYEEEE. The CDR3 consists of 15 residues. As DNA, the CDR3 is TGTGCCAGCAGCCCGGACATTCTACACCAAGAGACCCAGTACTTC. Its translation: CASSPDILHQETQYF.

V and J are TRBV7-9 and TRBJ2-7; 9 bases align to TRBD1. The germline V gene has CDR1 SEHNR and CDR2 FQNEAQ (reference sequence). The CDR3 spans 15 residues. V lost 4 bases and J lost 5; bases outside the gene matches: 9. CDR3 sequence (DNA): TGTGCCAGCAGCTCCTCCCGGGACAGGGTCGACGAGCAGTACTTC. Translation: CASSSSRDRVDEQYF.

This clonotype was seen ten or more times. The CDR3 here is CATSGGTDFYNEQFF. As DNA, the CDR3 is TGTGCCACCAGTGGGGGGACTGATTTTTACAATGAGCAGTTCTTC. This chain links TRBV24-1 with TRBJ2-1, with D possibly TRBD2 on 6 matching bases. V was shortened by 5 bases and J by 4 bases, with 14 bases between the two germline ends. Germline V gene lookup returns CDR1 KGHDR and CDR2 SFDVKD. The CDR3 has 15 residues.

This clonotype was seen a handful of times. The chain uses TRBV4-1 and TRBJ1-3, with a tentative D call TRBD1 (6 bases). The CDR3 consists of 16 residues. Deletions cut 1 base from V and 3 bases from J, with 13 bases between. Germline CDR1 and CDR2: MGHRA and YSYEKL. This chain's CDR3 is CASSQVTQGRGNTIYF. The CDR3 DNA is TGCGCCAGCAGCCAAGTTACACAGGGACGTGGAAACACCATATATTTT.

This clonotype was seen many times. The genes are TRBV20-1 and TRBJ2-1; TRBD1 aligns across 11 bases. Germline values: CDR1 DFQATT, CDR2 SNEGSKA (reference sequence). CDR3 length: 16 residues. Trimming took 4 bases from V and 10 from J; bases not matched to a gene: 15. CDR3 amino acids: CSATPSGQGDYQEQFF. For the CDR3, the DNA is TGCAGTGCTACCCCGTCGGGACAGGGGGATTATCAGGAGCAGTTCTTC.

This clonotype was recorded a few times. The V and J genes are TRBV15 and TRBJ2-3; D is perhaps TRBD2 (5 bases). The CDR3 spans 11 residues. Germline CDR1 LNHNV, CDR2 YYDKDF (reference sequence). V lost 5 bases and J 6 bases, leaving 6 bases between the germline ends. The CDR3 bases are TGTGCCACCAGCGAGGGTGATACGCAGTATTTT. Its protein product is CATSEGDTQYF.

A few counts support this clonotype. The chain employs TRBV14 and TRBJ1-1; tentatively, D is TRBD1 (5 bases). Trimming left V 0 bases short and J 0 bases short, with 8 bases between. Germline CDR1 and CDR2: SGHDN and FVKESK. The CDR3 sequence is 15 residues long. Here the CDR3 reads CASSQDLGVNTEAFF. In DNA, the CDR3 is TGTGCCAGCAGCCAAGACCTGGGGGTGAACACTGAAGCTTTCTTT.

Only a few counts were recorded for this clonotype. The V gene is TRBV2, the J gene TRBJ2-1, with 10 nucleotides matching TRBD2. The CDR3 spans 17 residues. The germline V gene has CDR1 SNHLY and CDR2 FYNNEI. V dropped 3 bases and J dropped 7; count of bases not matched to a gene: 12. The CDR3: CASSDEASGGPGNEQFF. The CDR3 DNA sequence: TGTGCCAGCAGTGATGAGGCTAGCGGGGGCCCGGGGAATGAGCAGTTCTTC.

The J gene is TRBJ2-7, the V gene TRBV5-1; D is perhaps TRBD2 (6 bases). The CDR3 is made up of 14 amino acids. Germline V gene lookup returns CDR1 SGHRS and CDR2 YFSETQ. V was cut by 0 bases and J by 5 bases, with 12 bases left in between. CDR3 residues: CASSLGDSPHEQYF. The DNA of the CDR3 is TGCGCCAGCAGCTTGGGGGACTCCCCCCACGAGCAGTACTTC.

The chain uses TRBV27 and TRBJ1-1, with D unclear. Deletions cut 0 bases from V and 1 base from J, with 3 bases between. Per germline, CDR1 MNHEY and CDR2 SMNVEV (reference sequence). This CDR3 contains 13 residues. The CDR3 reads CASSLSWNTEAFF. The CDR3 DNA reads as TGTGCCAGCAGTTTATCTTGGAACACTGAAGCTTTCTTT.

A word on this clonotype: This may stem from a read error, because a much larger clone lies one nucleotide away. V usage is TRBV7-9 and J usage is TRBJ2-7; D unclear. Germline values: CDR1 SEHNR, CDR2 FQNEAQ (reference sequence). The CDR3 loop spans 14 amino acids. Trimming took 6 bases from V and 0 from J, leaving 12 bases between them. CDR3 residues: CASRQVGYSYEQYF. The DNA of the CDR3 is TGTGCCAGCAGACAAGTAGGATACTCCTACGAGCAGTACTTC.

With respect to this clonotype: The junction does not match germline at one end; this may be a read error. This rearrangement joins TRBV12-3 or TRBV12-4 to TRBJ2-6, with a tentative D call TRBD1 (6 bases). CDR3 size: 18 residues. CDR3 sequence: CACSLRTDASSGANVLTF. CDR3 DNA: TGTGCCTGCAGTTTAAGGACAGATGCGAGCTCTGGGGCCAACGTCCTGACTTTC.

This clonotype was counted at least ten times. The chain is built from TRBV19 and TRBJ1-6, with 7 bases fitting TRBD1. CDR3 length: 14 residues. The V segment lost 6 bases and the J segment 6 bases; nucleotides outside the gene matches: 5. Per the germline V gene, CDR1 is LNHDA and CDR2 is SQIVND (reference sequence). The CDR3 loop reads CASRQTGPNSPLHF. In nucleotides, the CDR3 is TGTGCCAGTAGGCAGACAGGGCCTAATTCACCCCTCCACTTT.

This clonotype was detected only a few times. The J gene is TRBJ1-5, the V gene TRBV19, with D maybe TRBD1 (6 bases). Germline V lookup: CDR1 LNHDA, CDR2 SQIVND (reference sequence). With 3 bases removed from V and 2 bases from J, the gap between germline ends came to 14 bases. This CDR3 has 16 residues. CDR3 bases: TGTGCCAGTAGTATCGGGGTAGGGGGTCGCAATCAGCCCCAGCATTTT. It encodes CASSIGVGGRNQPQHF.

The rearrangement joins TRBV6-1 to TRBJ1-2; possible D gene TRBD1, 6 bases. V lost 6 bases and J lost 4, with 18 bases in between. Germline CDR1 is MNHNS and CDR2 is SASEGT. This CDR3 has 15 amino acids. CDR3 DNA: TGTGCCAGCAGCGAGAGGGACACGCGACCCTATGGCTACACCTTC. Its protein is CASSERDTRPYGYTF.

Only a few counts were recorded for this clonotype. V is TRBV10-3 and J is TRBJ2-1; the D call may be TRBD1 or TRBD2 (5 bases each). Germline CDR1 reads ENHRY; CDR2 reads SYGVKD. The length of the CDR3 is 16 residues. Trimming took 0 bases from V and 7 from J, leaving 16 bases between them. The CDR3 reads CAISESGTDQRNEQFF. CDR3 nucleotide sequence: TGTGCCATCAGTGAGTCCGGGACGGATCAGCGAAATGAGCAGTTCTTC.

This clonotype was detected only a few times. The genes are TRBV27 and TRBJ2-1, with D possibly being TRBD2 (7 bases). The V end lost 7 bases, the J end lost 6 bases, and 25 bases lay between the germline ends. The CDR3 is 17 residues long. In germline, CDR1 is MNHEY, CDR2 SMNVEV (reference sequence). For the CDR3, the DNA is TGTGCCAGCACCCGAAGGGGGGGCGCATCGTTGGTCAATGAGCAGTTCTTC. This encodes CASTRRGGASLVNEQFF.

The rearrangement uses TRBV7-7 and TRBJ2-5; D uncertain. Trimming took 5 bases from V and 1 from J, leaving 14 bases between them. Germline V gene sequence: CDR1 SSHAT, CDR2 FNYEAQ (reference sequence). This CDR3 is 15 amino acids long. CDR3 amino acids: CASSAGTATQETQYF. In nucleotides, the CDR3 is TGTGCCAGCAGCGCAGGCACAGCTACCCAAGAGACCCAGTACTTC.

This sequence joins TRBV11-2 and TRBJ2-6; 7 nucleotides agree with TRBD1. Looked up from germline, CDR1 is SGHAT and CDR2 is FQNNGV. V was clipped by 3 bases and J by 0 bases; unmatched bases: 8. The CDR3 contains 18 residues. The CDR3 protein is CASSFWGTVPSGANVLTF. CDR3 DNA sequence: TGTGCCAGCAGCTTTTGGGGGACAGTTCCCTCTGGGGCCAACGTCCTGACTTTC. Together with reference TRBV11-2 and TRBJ2-6, the CDR3 gives the full variable domain: EAGVAQSPRYKIIEKRQSVAFWCNPISGHATLYWYQQILGQGPKLLIQFQNNGVVDDSQLPKDRFSAERLKGVDSTLKIQPAKLEDSAVYLCASSFWGTVPSGANVLTFGAGSRLTVL.